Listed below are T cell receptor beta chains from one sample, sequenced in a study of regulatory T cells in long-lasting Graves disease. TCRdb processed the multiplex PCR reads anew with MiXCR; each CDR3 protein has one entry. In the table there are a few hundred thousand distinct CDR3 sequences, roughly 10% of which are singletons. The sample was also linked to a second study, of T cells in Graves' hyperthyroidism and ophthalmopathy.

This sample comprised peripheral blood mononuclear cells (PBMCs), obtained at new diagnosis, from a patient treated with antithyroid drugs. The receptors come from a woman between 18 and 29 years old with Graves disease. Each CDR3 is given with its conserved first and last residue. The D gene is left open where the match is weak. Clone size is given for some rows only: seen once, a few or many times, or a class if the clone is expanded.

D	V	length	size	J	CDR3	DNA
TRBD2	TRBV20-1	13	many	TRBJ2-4	CSAPGLAANIQYF	TGCAGTGCTCCTGGACTAGCAGCAAACATTCAGTACTTC
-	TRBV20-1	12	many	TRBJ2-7	CSAPSVGAEQYF	TGCAGTGCCCCATCGGTTGGAGCCGAGCAGTACTTC
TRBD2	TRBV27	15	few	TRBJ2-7	CASRPLAGVSYEQYF	TGTGCCAGCAGACCTTTAGCGGGTGTCTCCTACGAGCAGTACTTC
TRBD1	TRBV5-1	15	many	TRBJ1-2	CASSLTSGTDYGYTF	TGCGCCAGCAGCTTGACCTCCGGGACAGACTATGGCTACACCTTC
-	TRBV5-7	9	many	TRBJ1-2	CASRSPHTF	TGTGCCAGCAGAAGCCCTCACACCTTC
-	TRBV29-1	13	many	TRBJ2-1	CSVEQKSYNEQFF	TGCAGCGTTGAACAAAAGTCTTACAATGAGCAGTTCTTC
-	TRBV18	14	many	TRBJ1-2	CASSPQQADYGYTF	TGTGCCAGCTCACCACAGCAGGCTGACTATGGCTACACCTTC
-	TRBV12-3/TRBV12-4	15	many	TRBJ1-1	CASSPAGRLNTEAFF	TGTGCCAGCAGCCCCGCCGGGAGACTGAACACTGAAGCTTTCTTT
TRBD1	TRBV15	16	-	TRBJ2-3	CATSRDQGAGTDTQYF	TGTGCCACCAGCAGAGATCAGGGGGCCGGCACAGATACGCAGTATTTT
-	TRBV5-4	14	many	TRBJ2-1	CASSYEVSYNEQFF	TGTGCCAGCAGCTATGAAGTCTCCTACAATGAGCAGTTCTTC
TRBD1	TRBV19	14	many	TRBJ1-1	CASSAGTGNTEAFF	TGTGCCAGTAGTGCCGGGACAGGGAACACTGAAGCTTTCTTT